Following are 6 T cell receptor beta chains from one sample sequenced in a study of T cells in Graves' hyperthyroidism and ophthalmopathy. The source material, RNA transcripts, was used to amplify TCR beta CDR3 regions. With the HTBI primer set, the TCR CDR3 went through a first round of RT-PCR. TCRdb passed the multiplex PCR reads through MiXCR, listing each CDR3 protein once. This sample has around 600,000 distinct CDR3 sequences, with about 14% found just once. Sequenced: blood. The receptors were sampled from a woman younger than 35 with Graves' ophthalmopathy.

Ten or more counts support this clonotype. The chain uses TRBV7-2 and TRBJ2-3; no clear D. Germline V lookup: CDR1 SGHTA, CDR2 FQGNSA. The CDR3 is 14 residues long. The V end lost 1 base, the J end lost 2 bases, and 7 bases lay between the germline ends. As DNA, the CDR3 is TGTGCCAGCAGCTTAGGGGCATCCACAGATACGCAGTATTTT. Translated, it gives CASSLGASTDTQYF.

In this sample, this clonotype turned up many times. The chain uses TRBV12-3 or TRBV12-4 and TRBJ1-4, with a tentative D call TRBD1 (6 bases). This CDR3 comprises 17 residues. V was trimmed by 6 bases and J by 8 bases, leaving 25 bases between them. The CDR3 sequence: CASRSTGLSTREEKLFF. CDR3 nucleotides: TGTGCCAGCAGGAGTACAGGGTTAAGTACCAGAGAGGAAAAACTGTTTTTT.

This clonotype was found many times. The chain couples TRBV6-1 to TRBJ2-7; 10 positions match TRBD1. V shed 8 bases, J shed 6 bases, and the junction held 13 bases outside the gene matches. Germline V gives CDR1 MNHNS, CDR2 SASEGT. This CDR3 is built from 15 residues. This CDR3 is CASGKPGQGLGEQYF. The CDR3 DNA sequence: TGTGCCAGCGGGAAACCGGGACAGGGGCTCGGCGAGCAGTACTTC.

This clonotype occurred many times. The rearrangement joins TRBV24-1 to TRBJ1-2, with 8 bases identical to TRBD1. Per germline, CDR1 KGHDR and CDR2 SFDVKD. V dropped 7 bases and J dropped 9; count of bases not matched to a gene: 6. The CDR3 covers 12 residues. As DNA, the CDR3 is TGTGCCACCAGCGATCACAGGGGGTGCTACACCTTC. Encoded protein: CATSDHRGCYTF.

This clonotype came up many times. The CDR3: CASSLATGGIGELFF. Written as DNA, the CDR3 is TGTGCCAGCAGCTTAGCTACAGGGGGCATCGGGGAGCTGTTTTTT. The chain has TRBV11-1 and TRBJ2-2, with 9 bases identical to TRBD1. J gave up 7 bases and V 0 bases, and 3 bases lay outside the gene matches. This CDR3 is 15 amino acids long. Per germline, CDR1 SGHAT and CDR2 FQDESV (reference sequence).

This clonotype appeared many times. The chain uses TRBV12-3 or TRBV12-4 and TRBJ2-5; D is possibly TRBD2 (5 bases). The V and J ends lost 3 bases and 4 bases respectively, with 15 bases between them. This CDR3 has 15 residues. CDR3 residues: CASSFSSPRGETQYF. CDR3 nucleotides: TGTGCCAGCAGTTTTTCGAGCCCCCGGGGAGAGACCCAGTACTTC.